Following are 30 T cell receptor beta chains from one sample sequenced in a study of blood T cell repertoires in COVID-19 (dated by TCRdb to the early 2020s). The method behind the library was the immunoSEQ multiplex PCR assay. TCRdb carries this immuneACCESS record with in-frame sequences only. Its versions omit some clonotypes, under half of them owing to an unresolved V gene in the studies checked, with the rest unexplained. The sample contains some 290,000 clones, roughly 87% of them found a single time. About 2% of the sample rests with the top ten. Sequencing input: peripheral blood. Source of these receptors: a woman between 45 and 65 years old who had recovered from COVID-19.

The CDR3 nucleotides are TGCGCCAGCAGCCCAGGGACTAGGACCTACAATGAGCAGTTCTTC. Residues: CASSPGTRTYNEQFF. The chain is built from TRBV5-1 and TRBJ2-1, with 8 bases lining up with TRBD2. The CDR3 has 15 residues. Trimming at V came to 4 bases and at J to 2 bases, leaving 5 bases not matched to a gene. The V gene's germline CDR1 is SGHRS and CDR2 YFSETQ.

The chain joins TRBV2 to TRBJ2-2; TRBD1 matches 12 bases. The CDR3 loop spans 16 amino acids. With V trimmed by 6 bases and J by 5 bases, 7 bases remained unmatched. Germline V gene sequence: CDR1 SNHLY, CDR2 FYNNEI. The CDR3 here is CASRTGQGAGTGELFF. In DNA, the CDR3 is TGTGCCAGCAGAACGGGACAGGGGGCAGGGACCGGGGAGCTGTTTTTT.

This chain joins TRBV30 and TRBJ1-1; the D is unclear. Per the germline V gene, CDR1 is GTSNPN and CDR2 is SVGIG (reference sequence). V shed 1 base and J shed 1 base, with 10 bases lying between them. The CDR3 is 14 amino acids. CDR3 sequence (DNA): TGTGCCTGGAGTGCCCCCCCCGGGAACACTGAAGCTTTCTTT. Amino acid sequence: CAWSAPPGNTEAFF.

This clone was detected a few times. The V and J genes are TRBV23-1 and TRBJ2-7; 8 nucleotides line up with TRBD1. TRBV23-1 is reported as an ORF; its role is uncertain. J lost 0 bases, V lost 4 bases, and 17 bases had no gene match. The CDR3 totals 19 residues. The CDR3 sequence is CASSRRGQGARGCSYEQYF. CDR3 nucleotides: TGCGCCAGCAGTCGCCGAGGACAGGGAGCGAGGGGCTGCTCCTACGAGCAGTACTTC.

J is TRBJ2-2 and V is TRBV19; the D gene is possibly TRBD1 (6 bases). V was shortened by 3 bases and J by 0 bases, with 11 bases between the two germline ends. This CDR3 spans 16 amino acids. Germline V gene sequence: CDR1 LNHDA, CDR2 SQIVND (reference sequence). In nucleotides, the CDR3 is TGTGCCAGTAGTATCCGGACAGTATCGAACACCGGGGAGCTGTTTTTT. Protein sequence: CASSIRTVSNTGELFF.

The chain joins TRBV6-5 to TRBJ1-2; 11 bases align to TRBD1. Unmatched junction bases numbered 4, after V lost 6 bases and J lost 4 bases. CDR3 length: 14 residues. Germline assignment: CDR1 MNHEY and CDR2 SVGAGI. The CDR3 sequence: CASRRTGGSYGYTF. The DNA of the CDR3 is TGTGCCAGCAGACGGACAGGGGGCAGCTATGGCTACACCTTC.

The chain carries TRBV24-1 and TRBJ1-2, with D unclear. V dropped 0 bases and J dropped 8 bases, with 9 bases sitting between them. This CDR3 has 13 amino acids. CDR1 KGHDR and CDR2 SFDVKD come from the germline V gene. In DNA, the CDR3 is TGTGCCACCAGTGATTTGCGGAAGAGGGGCTACACCTTC. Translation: CATSDLRKRGYTF.

CDR3 nucleotides: TGTGCCAGCAGCCTCTTCAATCAGCCCCAGCATTTT. As protein: CASSLFNQPQHF. The chain employs TRBV7-2 and TRBJ1-5; D not resolved. The length of the CDR3 is 12 residues. Deletions cut 5 bases from V and 3 bases from J, with 5 bases between. The germline CDR1 and CDR2 sequences are SGHTA and FQGNSA. The full variable domain, rest sourced from reference TRBV7-2 and TRBJ1-5, is GAGVSQSPSNKVTEKGKDVELRCDPISGHTALYWYRQSLGQGLEFLIYFQGNSAPDKSGLPSDRFSAERTGGSVSTLTIQRTQQEDSAVYLCASSLFNQPQHFGDGTRLSIL.

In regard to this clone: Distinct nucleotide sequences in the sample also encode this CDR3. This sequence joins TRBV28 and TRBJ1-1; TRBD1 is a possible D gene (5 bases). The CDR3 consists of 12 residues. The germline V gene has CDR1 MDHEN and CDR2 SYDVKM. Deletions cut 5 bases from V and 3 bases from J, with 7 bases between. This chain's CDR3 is CASSTGDTEAFF. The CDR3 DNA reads TGTGCCAGCAGTACAGGTGACACTGAAGCTTTCTTT.

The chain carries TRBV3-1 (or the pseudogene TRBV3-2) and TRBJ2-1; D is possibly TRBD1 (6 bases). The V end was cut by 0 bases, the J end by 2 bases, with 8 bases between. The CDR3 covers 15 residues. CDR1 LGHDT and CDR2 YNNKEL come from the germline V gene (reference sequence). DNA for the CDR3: TGTGCCAGCAGCCAAGAGGGGGCTGCCTACAATGAGCAGTTCTTC. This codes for CASSQEGAAYNEQFF.

Written as DNA, the CDR3 is TGTGCCAGCAGCTATCAACAGGGAAACACCGGGGAGCTGTTTTTT. Protein product: CASSYQQGNTGELFF. This sequence joins TRBV7-8 and TRBJ2-2; perhaps TRBD1 as D (6 bases). This CDR3 contains 15 residues. Germline V CDR1 and CDR2: SGHVS, FQNEAQ. V was clipped by 4 bases and J by 2 bases, with 11 bases between them. Together with reference TRBV7-8 and TRBJ2-2, the CDR3 gives the full variable domain: GAGVSQSPRYKVAKRGQDVALRCDPISGHVSLFWYQQALGQGPEFLTYFQNEAQLDKSGLPSDRFFAERPEGSVSTLKIQRTQQEDSAVYLCASSYQQGNTGELFFGEGSRLTVL.

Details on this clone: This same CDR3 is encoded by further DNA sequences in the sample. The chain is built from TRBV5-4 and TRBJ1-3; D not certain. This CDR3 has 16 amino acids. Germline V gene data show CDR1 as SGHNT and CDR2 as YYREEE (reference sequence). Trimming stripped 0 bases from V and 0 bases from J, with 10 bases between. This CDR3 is CASSLGGLSSGNTIYF. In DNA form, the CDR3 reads TGTGCCAGCAGCTTGGGAGGCCTTAGCTCTGGAAACACCATATATTTT. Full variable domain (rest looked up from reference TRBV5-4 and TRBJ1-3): ETGVTQSPTHLIKTRGQQVTLRCSSQSGHNTVSWYQQALGQGPQFIFQYYREEENGRGNFPPRFSGLQFPNYSSELNVNALELDDSALYLCASSLGGLSSGNTIYFGEGSWLTVV.

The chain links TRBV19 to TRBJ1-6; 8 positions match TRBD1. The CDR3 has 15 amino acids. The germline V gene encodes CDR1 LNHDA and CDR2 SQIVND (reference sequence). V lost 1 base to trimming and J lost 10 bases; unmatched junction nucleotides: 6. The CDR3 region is CASSIVPGGGSPLHF. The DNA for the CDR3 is TGTGCCAGTAGTATAGTGCCAGGGGGCGGATCACCCCTCCACTTT.

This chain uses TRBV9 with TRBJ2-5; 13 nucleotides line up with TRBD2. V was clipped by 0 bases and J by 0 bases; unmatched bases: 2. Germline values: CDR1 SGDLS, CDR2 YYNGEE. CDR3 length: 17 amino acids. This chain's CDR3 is CASSVGGLAGYQETQYF. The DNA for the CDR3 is TGTGCCAGCAGCGTAGGGGGACTAGCGGGGTACCAAGAGACCCAGTACTTC.

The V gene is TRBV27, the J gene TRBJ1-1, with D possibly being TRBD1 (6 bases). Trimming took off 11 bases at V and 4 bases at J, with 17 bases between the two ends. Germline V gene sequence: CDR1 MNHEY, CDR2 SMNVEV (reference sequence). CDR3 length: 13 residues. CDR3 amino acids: CAAAYRASTEAFF. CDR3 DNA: TGTGCCGCAGCCTACAGGGCAAGCACTGAAGCTTTCTTT.

The CDR3 is CASSKTGPGETQYF. In DNA, the CDR3 is TGTGCCAGCAGCAAGACAGGGCCGGGGGAGACCCAGTACTTC. The rearrangement uses TRBV7-3 and TRBJ2-5; TRBD1 matches 7 bases. CDR1 is SGHTA, CDR2 FQGTGA, per germline. The J segment lost 5 bases and the V segment lost 5 bases, leaving 8 bases of the junction unmatched. The CDR3 runs 14 residues. The variable domain in full, with the rest retrieved from reference TRBV7-3 and TRBJ2-5, is GAGVSQTPSNKVTEKGKYVELRCDPISGHTALYWYRQSLGQGPEFLIYFQGTGAADDSGLPNDRFFAVRPEGSVSTLKIQRTERGDSAVYLCASSKTGPGETQYFGPGTRLLVL.

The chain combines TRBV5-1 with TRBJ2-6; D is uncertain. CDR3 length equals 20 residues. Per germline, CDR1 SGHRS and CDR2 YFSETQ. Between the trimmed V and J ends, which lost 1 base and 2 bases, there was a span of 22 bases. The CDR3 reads CASSLRSNSPIIPGANVLTF. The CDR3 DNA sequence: TGCGCCAGCAGCTTGAGGTCGAACAGCCCAATAATTCCTGGGGCCAACGTCCTGACTTTC.

DNA of the CDR3: TGTGCCAGCAGTACCCAGGGATACTACGAGCAGTACTTC. Translation gives CASSTQGYYEQYF. The rearrangement joins TRBV6-5 to TRBJ2-7; TRBD1 might be the D (5 bases). CDR1 is MNHEY, CDR2 SVGAGI, per germline. The V gene lost 5 bases and the J gene lost 3 bases, with 11 bases spanning the gap. The CDR3 is 13 residues long.

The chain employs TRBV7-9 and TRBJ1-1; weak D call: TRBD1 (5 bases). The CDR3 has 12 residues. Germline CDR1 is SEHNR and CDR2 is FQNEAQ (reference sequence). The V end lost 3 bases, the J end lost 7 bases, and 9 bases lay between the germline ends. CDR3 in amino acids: CASSLGPNEAFF. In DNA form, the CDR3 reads TGTGCCAGCAGCTTGGGGCCCAATGAAGCTTTCTTT.

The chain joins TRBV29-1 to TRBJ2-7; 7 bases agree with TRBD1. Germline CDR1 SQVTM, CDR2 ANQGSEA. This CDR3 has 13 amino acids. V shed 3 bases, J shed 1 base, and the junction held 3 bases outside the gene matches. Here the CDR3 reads CSVEGQTSYEQYF. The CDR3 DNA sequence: TGCAGCGTTGAGGGACAGACTTCCTACGAGCAGTACTTC.

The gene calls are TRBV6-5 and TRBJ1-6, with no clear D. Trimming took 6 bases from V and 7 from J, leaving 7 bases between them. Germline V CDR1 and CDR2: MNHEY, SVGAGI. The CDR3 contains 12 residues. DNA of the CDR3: TGTGCCAGCAGCCTAACCAATTCACCCCTCCACTTT. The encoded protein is CASSLTNSPLHF.

CDR3 loop: CASSQDRLAGGGEQFF. CDR3 nucleotide sequence: TGCGCCAGCAGCCAAGATAGACTAGCGGGAGGGGGTGAGCAGTTCTTC. The genes are TRBV4-1 and TRBJ2-1; 14 bases match TRBD2. Germline trimming cut 0 bases from V and 9 bases from J; bases unmatched to any gene: 4. Looked up from germline, CDR1 is MGHRA and CDR2 is YSYEKL. The CDR3 is 16 residues long.

The CDR3 coding sequence is TGTGCCAGCAGCCAAGATATGAAAAGCGGGACTAGTGGTGAGCAGTTCTTC. Translating it yields CASSQDMKSGTSGEQFF. The V gene is TRBV3-1 (or the pseudogene TRBV3-2), the J gene TRBJ2-1, with 8 bases lining up with TRBD2. V shed 0 bases and J 9 bases; nucleotides not matched to a gene: 13. CDR1 LGHDT and CDR2 YNNKEL come from the germline V gene (reference sequence). This CDR3 has 17 residues.

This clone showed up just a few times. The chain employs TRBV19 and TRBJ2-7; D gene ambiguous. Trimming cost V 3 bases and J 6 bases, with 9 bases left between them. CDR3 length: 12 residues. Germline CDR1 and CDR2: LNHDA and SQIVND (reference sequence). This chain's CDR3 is CASSIVNGEQYF. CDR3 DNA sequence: TGTGCCAGTAGTATTGTCAACGGCGAGCAGTACTTC.

The CDR3 nucleotides read TGTGCCAGCAGTGAGGGCGGCACAGATACGCAGTATTTT. This encodes CASSEGGTDTQYF. The J gene is TRBJ2-3, the V gene TRBV25-1; D is uncertain. The CDR3 contains 13 residues. The germline V gene encodes CDR1 MGHDK and CDR2 SYGVNS. V lost 3 bases to trimming and J lost 1 base, with 5 bases between them.

CDR3 bases: TGTGCCTGGACTAGGACAGATGGCTCCTACGAGCAGTACTTC. This codes for CAWTRTDGSYEQYF. The genes are TRBV30 and TRBJ2-7, with TRBD1 as a possible D gene (6 bases). Trimming stripped 4 bases from V and 0 bases from J, with 13 bases between. This CDR3 is 14 amino acids long. CDR1 and CDR2 from the germline V gene are GTSNPN and SVGIG (reference sequence).

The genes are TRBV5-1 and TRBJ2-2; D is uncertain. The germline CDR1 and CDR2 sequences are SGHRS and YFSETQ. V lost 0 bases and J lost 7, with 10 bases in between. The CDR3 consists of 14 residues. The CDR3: CASSLEFTGGELFF. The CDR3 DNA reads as TGCGCCAGCAGCTTGGAATTTACGGGCGGGGAGCTGTTTTTT.

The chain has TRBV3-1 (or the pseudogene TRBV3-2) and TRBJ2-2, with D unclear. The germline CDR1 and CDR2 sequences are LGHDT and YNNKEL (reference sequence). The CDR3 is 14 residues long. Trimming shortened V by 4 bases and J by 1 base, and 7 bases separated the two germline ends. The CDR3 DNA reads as TGTGCCAGCAGCCCTGACTTGAACACCGGGGAGCTGTTTTTT. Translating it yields CASSPDLNTGELFF.

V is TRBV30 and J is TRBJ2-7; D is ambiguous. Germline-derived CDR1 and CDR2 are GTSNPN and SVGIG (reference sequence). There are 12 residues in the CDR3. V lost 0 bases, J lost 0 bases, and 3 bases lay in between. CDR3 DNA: TGTGCCTGGAGTGTCTCCTCCTACGAGCAGTACTTC. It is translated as CAWSVSSYEQYF.

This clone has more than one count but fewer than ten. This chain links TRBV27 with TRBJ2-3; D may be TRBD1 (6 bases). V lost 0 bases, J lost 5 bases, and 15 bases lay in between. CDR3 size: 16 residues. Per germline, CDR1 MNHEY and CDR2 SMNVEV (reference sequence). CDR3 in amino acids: CASSLSHFRGGDTQYF. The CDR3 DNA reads TGTGCCAGCAGTTTATCGCACTTCAGGGGCGGAGATACGCAGTATTTT.